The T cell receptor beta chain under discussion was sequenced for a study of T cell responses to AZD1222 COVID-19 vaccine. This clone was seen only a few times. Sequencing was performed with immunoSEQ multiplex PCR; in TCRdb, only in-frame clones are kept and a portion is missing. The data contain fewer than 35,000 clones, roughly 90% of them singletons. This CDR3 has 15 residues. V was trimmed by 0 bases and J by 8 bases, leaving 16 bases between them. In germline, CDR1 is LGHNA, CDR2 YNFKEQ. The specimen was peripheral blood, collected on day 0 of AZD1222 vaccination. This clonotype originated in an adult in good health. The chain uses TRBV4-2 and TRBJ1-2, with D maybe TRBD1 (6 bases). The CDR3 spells CASSQDLGGRWGYTF. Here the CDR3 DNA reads TGTGCCAGCAGCCAAGACCTTGGGGGGCGATGGGGCTACACCTTC.